One and the same sample provided the 15 T cell receptor beta chains below, sequenced in a study of shared clonotypes between healthy human individuals. The repertoire was sequenced with immunoSEQ multiplex PCR; TCRdb's copy has only in-frame clones and lacks some. The top ten hold around 1.8% of the sample, which has 550,000 to 700,000 clones, more than 70% seen once. The sample was memory CD4+ T cells sorted from blood. Subset meaning: CD45RA-negative fraction. The receptors come from a woman in her 30s in good health.

The J gene is TRBJ2-7, the V gene TRBV14, with unresolved D. Germline loops: CDR1 SGHDN, CDR2 FVKESK. V gave up 2 bases and J gave up 6 bases, with 17 bases separating them. The CDR3 runs 15 residues. The CDR3 bases are TGTGCCAGCAGCCAATCAACATTCCTCGCTTGCGAGCAGTACTTC. It translates to CASSQSTFLACEQYF.

The table lists this clone with a count of one. The chain employs TRBV27 and TRBJ2-1; D not certain. This CDR3 spans 16 amino acids. Germline-derived CDR1 and CDR2 are MNHEY and SMNVEV (reference sequence). V gave up 4 bases and J gave up 6 bases, with 19 bases separating them. The CDR3 protein is CASSSPMRSTPNEQFF. CDR3 coding DNA: TGTGCCAGCAGTTCCCCCATGCGGTCTACTCCCAATGAGCAGTTCTTC.

The CDR3 loop reads CASGPGDRDNTEAFF. The CDR3 nucleotides are TGCGCCAGCGGCCCCGGGGACAGGGATAATACTGAAGCTTTCTTT. V and J are TRBV5-1 and TRBJ1-1, with 9 positions matching TRBD1. CDR1 and CDR2 from the germline V gene are SGHRS and YFSETQ. This CDR3 comprises 15 residues. Trimming cost V 7 bases and J 5 bases; bases outside gene matches: 12.

This clone has a count of ten or more. The V gene is TRBV25-1, the J gene TRBJ2-5; D not resolved. V lost 4 bases and J lost 5, with 17 bases in between. There are 15 residues in the CDR3. CDR1 MGHDK and CDR2 SYGVNS come from the germline V gene. CDR3 sequence: CASSGSDRIGETQYF. The CDR3 DNA is TGTGCCAGCAGTGGGTCGGATCGGATAGGGGAGACCCAGTACTTC.

The CDR3 reads CASSLAPGQSTDTQYF. The CDR3 bases are TGCGCCAGCAGCTTGGCCCCGGGACAGAGCACAGATACGCAGTATTTT. The rearrangement joins TRBV5-1 to TRBJ2-3; 7 positions match TRBD1. This CDR3 is built from 16 residues. V gave up 0 bases and J gave up 0 bases; unmatched junction bases: 4. CDR1 SGHRS and CDR2 YFSETQ come from the germline V gene.

This clone appeared once. The chain links TRBV28 to TRBJ1-4; D gene unclear. CDR1 is MDHEN, CDR2 SYDVKM, per germline. This CDR3 region has 20 residues. The germline V and J ends were trimmed by 5 bases and 0 bases, with 25 bases remaining between them. The CDR3 nucleotides are TGTGCCAGCAGTAGCGCAACCATCCGGAACCTACCTGCAACTAATGAAAAACTGTTTTTT. This encodes CASSSATIRNLPATNEKLFF. Full variable domain (missing parts from reference TRBV28 and TRBJ1-4): DVKVTQSSRYLVKRTGEKVFLECVQDMDHENMFWYRQDPGLGLRLIYFSYDVKMKEKGDIPEGYSVSREKKERFSLILESASTNQTSMYLCASSSATIRNLPATNEKLFFGSGTQLSVL.

V usage is TRBV18 and J usage is TRBJ2-5, with 13 nucleotides matching TRBD2. V was clipped by 5 bases and J by 7 bases; unmatched bases: 16. Germline CDR1 and CDR2: KGHSH and LQKENI. CDR3 length: 18 amino acids. CDR3: CASSEFTGTSGNSGTQYF. The CDR3 coding sequence is TGTGCCAGCTCAGAATTTACCGGGACTAGCGGGAATTCGGGGACCCAGTACTTC.

There are a few counts of this clone. CDR3 in amino acids: CASRDEASGTYNEQFF. In DNA, the CDR3 is TGTGCCAGCAGAGACGAGGCTAGCGGAACATACAATGAGCAGTTCTTC. V is TRBV27 and J is TRBJ2-1, with 7 bases that match TRBD2. There are 16 residues in the CDR3. Looked up from germline, CDR1 is MNHEY and CDR2 is SMNVEV (reference sequence). With 6 bases clipped from V and 4 bases from J, the junction kept 12 bases outside the gene matches.

The chain uses TRBV6-5 and TRBJ1-4; D is perhaps TRBD1 (5 bases). Trimming removed 6 bases at V and 3 bases at J, with 14 bases between. Germline CDR1 and CDR2: MNHEY and SVGAGI. This CDR3 is 15 amino acids long. CDR3 loop: CASRPYRSANEKLFF. CDR3 DNA sequence: TGTGCCAGCAGACCCTACAGGTCGGCTAATGAAAAACTGTTTTTT.

This clone has more than one count but fewer than ten. The J gene is TRBJ2-1, the V gene TRBV7-3, with 8 bases fitting TRBD2. Trimming at V came to 8 bases and at J to 2 bases, leaving 8 bases not matched to a gene. In germline, CDR1 is SGHTA, CDR2 FQGTGA. This CDR3 contains 15 residues. The CDR3 is CASPPGGVPYNEQFF. CDR3 DNA sequence: TGTGCCAGCCCCCCCGGGGGGGTCCCCTACAATGAGCAGTTCTTC.

This clone was seen a few times. The chain is built from TRBV30 and TRBJ2-7, with TRBD1 matching 7 bases. CDR1 is GTSNPN, CDR2 SVGIG, per germline (reference sequence). The V and J ends lost 3 bases and 2 bases, in that order; junction bases with no gene match: 7. This CDR3 is built from 14 residues. The CDR3: CAWRPGTEPYEQYF. CDR3 DNA: TGTGCCTGGAGGCCCGGGACAGAGCCCTACGAGCAGTACTTC.

This clone was seen once. J is TRBJ2-3 and V is TRBV19; 13 bases align to TRBD2. The CDR3 has 15 residues. Germline-derived CDR1 and CDR2 are LNHDA and SQIVND (reference sequence). V lost 4 bases to trimming and J lost 5 bases; unmatched junction nucleotides: 3. The DNA for the CDR3 is TGTGCCAGTAGTACACTAGCGGGAGGGAAAGATACGCAGTATTTT. It is translated as CASSTLAGGKDTQYF.

V is TRBV28 and J is TRBJ2-3; TRBD2 is a possible D gene (5 bases). Germline CDR1 reads MDHEN; CDR2 reads SYDVKM. CDR3 length: 13 residues. V lost 3 bases and J lost 7, with 11 bases in between. This chain's CDR3 is CASSFRQRYTQYF. CDR3 nucleotide sequence: TGTGCCAGCAGTTTCCGTCAGCGGTATACGCAGTATTTT.

The chain links TRBV5-1 to TRBJ2-6, with D possibly matching TRBD1 (6 bases). The CDR3 has 16 amino acids. Looked up from germline, CDR1 is SGHRS and CDR2 is YFSETQ. The V gene lost 7 bases and the J gene lost 1 base, with 15 bases spanning the gap. The CDR3 DNA follows: TGCGCCAGCGGCCGGGACATTTCTTCTGGGGCCAACGTCCTGACTTTC. This translates into CASGRDISSGANVLTF.

The chain employs TRBV19 and TRBJ1-5, with D possibly being TRBD1 (6 bases). Germline CDR1 is LNHDA and CDR2 is SQIVND (reference sequence). The CDR3 runs 16 residues. The V gene lost 3 bases and the J gene lost 2 bases, with 14 bases spanning the gap. CDR3 sequence reads: CASSILGGFGNQPQHF. DNA of the CDR3: TGTGCCAGTAGTATCCTAGGGGGTTTTGGCAATCAGCCCCAGCATTTT.